This TCR beta chain was recorded in a study of control samples from healthy donors and cancer patients. The CDR3 sequence is 15 residues long. Germline CDR1 reads LNHDA; CDR2 reads SQIVND (reference sequence). V gave up 4 bases and J gave up 2 bases, with 14 bases separating them. Sequencing was performed with immunoSEQ multiplex PCR; in TCRdb, only in-frame clones are kept and a portion is missing. Of 90,000 to 100,000 clones in the sample, roughly 84% were seen once. The sample consisted of PBMCs. The chain combines TRBV19 with TRBJ1-2, with D possibly TRBD1 on 6 matching bases. This sequence was found in a man in his 70s with lung cancer. The CDR3 region is CASSNPTGLNYGYTF. Written as DNA, the CDR3 is TGTGCCAGTAGTAACCCGACAGGATTAAACTATGGCTACACCTTC.